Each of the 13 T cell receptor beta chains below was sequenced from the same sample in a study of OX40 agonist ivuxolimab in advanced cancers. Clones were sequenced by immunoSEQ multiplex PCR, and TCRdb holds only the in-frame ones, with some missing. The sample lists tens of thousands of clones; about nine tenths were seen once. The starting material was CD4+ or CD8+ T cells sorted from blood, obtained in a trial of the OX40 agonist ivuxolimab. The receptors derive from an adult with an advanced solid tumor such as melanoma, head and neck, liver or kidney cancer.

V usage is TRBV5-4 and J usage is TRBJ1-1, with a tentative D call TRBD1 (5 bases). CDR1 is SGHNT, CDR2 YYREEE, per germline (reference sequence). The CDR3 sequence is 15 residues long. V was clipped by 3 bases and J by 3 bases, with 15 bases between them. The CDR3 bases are TGTGCCAGCAGCTCGGTTCGGGGGGATCACACTGAAGCTTTCTTT. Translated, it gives CASSSVRGDHTEAFF.

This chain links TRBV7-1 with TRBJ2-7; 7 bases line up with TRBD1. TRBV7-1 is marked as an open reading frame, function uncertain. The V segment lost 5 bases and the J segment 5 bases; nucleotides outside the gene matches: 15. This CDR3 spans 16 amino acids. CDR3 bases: TGTGCCAGCAGCCGACTGACCCCGGGACAGAAGGACGAGCAGTACTTC. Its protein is CASSRLTPGQKDEQYF.

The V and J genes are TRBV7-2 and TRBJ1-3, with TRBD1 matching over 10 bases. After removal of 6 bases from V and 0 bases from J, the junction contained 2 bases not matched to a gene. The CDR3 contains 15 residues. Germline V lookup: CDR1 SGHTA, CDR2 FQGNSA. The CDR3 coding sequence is TGTGCCAGCAGGGACAGGGGGAACTCTGGAAACACCATATATTTT. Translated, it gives CASRDRGNSGNTIYF. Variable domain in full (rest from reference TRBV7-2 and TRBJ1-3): GAGVSQSPSNKVTEKGKDVELRCDPISGHTALYWYRQSLGQGLEFLIYFQGNSAPDKSGLPSDRFSAERTGGSVSTLTIQRTQQEDSAVYLCASRDRGNSGNTIYFGEGSWLTVV.

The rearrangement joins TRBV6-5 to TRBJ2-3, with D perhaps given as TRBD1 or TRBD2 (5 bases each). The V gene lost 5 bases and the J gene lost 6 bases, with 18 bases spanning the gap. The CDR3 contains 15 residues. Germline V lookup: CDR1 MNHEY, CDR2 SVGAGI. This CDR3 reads CASSISGTGVDTQYF. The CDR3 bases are TGTGCCAGCAGTATCTCCGGGACCGGGGTGGATACGCAGTATTTT.

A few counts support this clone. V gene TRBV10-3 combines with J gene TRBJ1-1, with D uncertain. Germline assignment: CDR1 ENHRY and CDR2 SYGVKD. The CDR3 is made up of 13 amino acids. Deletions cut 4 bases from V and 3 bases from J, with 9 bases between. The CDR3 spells CAISAQRDTEAFF. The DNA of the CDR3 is TGTGCCATCAGTGCTCAGAGGGACACTGAAGCTTTCTTT.

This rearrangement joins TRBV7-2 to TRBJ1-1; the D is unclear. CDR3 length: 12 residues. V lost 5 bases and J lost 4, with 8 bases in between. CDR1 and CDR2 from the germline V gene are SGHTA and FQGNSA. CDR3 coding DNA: TGTGCCAGCAGCGTCGGAAGCACTGAAGCTTTCTTT. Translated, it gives CASSVGSTEAFF.

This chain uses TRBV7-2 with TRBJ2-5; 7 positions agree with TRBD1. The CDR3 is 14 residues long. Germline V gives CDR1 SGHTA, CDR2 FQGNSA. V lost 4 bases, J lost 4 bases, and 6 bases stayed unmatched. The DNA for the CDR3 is TGTGCCAGCAGCTGGAACAGGGGATCAGAGACCCAGTACTTC. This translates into CASSWNRGSETQYF.

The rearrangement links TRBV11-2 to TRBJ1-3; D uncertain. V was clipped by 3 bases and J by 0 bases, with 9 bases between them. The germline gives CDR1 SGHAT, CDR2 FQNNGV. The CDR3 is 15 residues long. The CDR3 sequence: CASSLDAGSGNTIYF. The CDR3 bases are TGTGCCAGCAGCTTGGACGCAGGCTCTGGAAACACCATATATTTT. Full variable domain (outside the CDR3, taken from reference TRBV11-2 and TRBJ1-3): EAGVAQSPRYKIIEKRQSVAFWCNPISGHATLYWYQQILGQGPKLLIQFQNNGVVDDSQLPKDRFSAERLKGVDSTLKIQPAKLEDSAVYLCASSLDAGSGNTIYFGEGSWLTVV.

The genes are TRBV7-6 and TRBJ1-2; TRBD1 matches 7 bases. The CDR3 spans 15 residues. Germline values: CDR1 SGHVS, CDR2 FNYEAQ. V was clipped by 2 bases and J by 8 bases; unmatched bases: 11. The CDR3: CASSLRTGPSGGYTF. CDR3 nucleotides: TGTGCCAGCAGCTTAAGGACAGGCCCTTCCGGAGGCTACACCTTC.

CDR3 sequence: CASSIDGTNYGYTF. The CDR3 DNA is TGTGCCAGTAGTATAGATGGCACTAACTATGGCTACACCTTC. The chain recombines TRBV19 with TRBJ1-2, with unresolved D. V lost 0 bases to trimming and J lost 0 bases, with 5 bases between them. The germline gives CDR1 LNHDA, CDR2 SQIVND (reference sequence). This CDR3 spans 14 amino acids. The full variable domain, with the rest looked up from reference TRBV19 and TRBJ1-2, is DGGITQSPKYLFRKEGQNVTLSCEQNLNHDAMYWYRQDPGQGLRLIYYSQIVNDFQKGDIAEGYSVSREKKESFPLTVTSAQKNPTAFYLCASSIDGTNYGYTFGSGTRLTVV.

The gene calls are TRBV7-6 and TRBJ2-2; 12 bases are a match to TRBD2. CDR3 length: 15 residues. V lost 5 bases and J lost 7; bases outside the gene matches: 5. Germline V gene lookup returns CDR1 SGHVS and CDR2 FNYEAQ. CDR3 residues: CASSPSGGAVGELFF. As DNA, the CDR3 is TGTGCCAGCAGCCCTAGCGGGGGGGCTGTCGGGGAGCTGTTTTTT.

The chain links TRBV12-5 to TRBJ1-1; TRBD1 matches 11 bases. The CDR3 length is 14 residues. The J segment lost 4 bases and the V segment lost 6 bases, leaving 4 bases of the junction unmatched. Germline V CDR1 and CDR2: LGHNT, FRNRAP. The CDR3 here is CASGGQGDGTEAFF. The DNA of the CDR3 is TGTGCTAGTGGGGGACAGGGGGACGGCACTGAAGCTTTCTTT.

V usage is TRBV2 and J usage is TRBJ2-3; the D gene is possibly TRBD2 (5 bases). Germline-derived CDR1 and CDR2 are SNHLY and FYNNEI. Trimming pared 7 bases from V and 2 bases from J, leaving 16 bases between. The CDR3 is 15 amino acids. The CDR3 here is CASKPSYLYTDTQYF. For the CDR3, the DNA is TGTGCCAGCAAACCTAGCTACCTTTACACAGATACGCAGTATTTT. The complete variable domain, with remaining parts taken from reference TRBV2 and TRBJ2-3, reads EPEVTQTPSHQVTQMGQEVILRCVPISNHLYFYWYRQILGQKVEFLVSFYNNEISEKSEIFDDQFSVERPDGSNFTLKIRSTKLEDSAMYFCASKPSYLYTDTQYFGPGTRLTVL.